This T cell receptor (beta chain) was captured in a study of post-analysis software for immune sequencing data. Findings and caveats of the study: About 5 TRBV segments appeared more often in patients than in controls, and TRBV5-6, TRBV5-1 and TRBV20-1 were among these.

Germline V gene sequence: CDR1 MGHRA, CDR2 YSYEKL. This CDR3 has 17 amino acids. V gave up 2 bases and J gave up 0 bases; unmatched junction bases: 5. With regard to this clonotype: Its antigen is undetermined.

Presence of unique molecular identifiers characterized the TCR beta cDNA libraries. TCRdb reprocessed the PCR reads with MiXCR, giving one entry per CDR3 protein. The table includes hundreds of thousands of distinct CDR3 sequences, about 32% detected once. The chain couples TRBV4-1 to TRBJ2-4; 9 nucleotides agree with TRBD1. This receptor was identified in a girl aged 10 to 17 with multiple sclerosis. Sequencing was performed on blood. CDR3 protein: CASSQPGQGLAKNIQYF. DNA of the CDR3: TGCGCCAGCAGCCAACCCGGACAGGGGTTAGCCAAAAACATTCAGTACTTC.